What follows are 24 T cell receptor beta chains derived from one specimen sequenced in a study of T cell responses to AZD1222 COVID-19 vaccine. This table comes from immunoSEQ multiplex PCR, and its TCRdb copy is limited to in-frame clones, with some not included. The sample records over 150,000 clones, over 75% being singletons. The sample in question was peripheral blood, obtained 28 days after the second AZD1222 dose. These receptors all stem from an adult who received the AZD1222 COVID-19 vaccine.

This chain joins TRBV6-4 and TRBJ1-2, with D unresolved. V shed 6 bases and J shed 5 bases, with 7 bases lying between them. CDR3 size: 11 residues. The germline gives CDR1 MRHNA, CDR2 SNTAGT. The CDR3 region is CASRGQYGYTF. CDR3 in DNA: TGTGCCAGCAGGGGTCAGTATGGCTACACCTTC.

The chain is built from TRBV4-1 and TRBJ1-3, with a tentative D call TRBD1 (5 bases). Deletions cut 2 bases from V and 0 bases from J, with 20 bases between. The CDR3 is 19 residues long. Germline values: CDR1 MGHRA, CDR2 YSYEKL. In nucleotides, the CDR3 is TGCGCCAGCAGCCAAAGAACTCTGGGACGGAGGAGCTCTGGAAACACCATATATTTT. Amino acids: CASSQRTLGRRSSGNTIYF.

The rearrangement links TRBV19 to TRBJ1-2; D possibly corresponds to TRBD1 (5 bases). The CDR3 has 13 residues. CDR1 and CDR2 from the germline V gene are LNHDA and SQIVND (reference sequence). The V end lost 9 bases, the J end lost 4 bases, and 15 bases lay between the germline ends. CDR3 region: CASCPPGTYGYTF. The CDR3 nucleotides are TGTGCCAGCTGTCCCCCAGGGACCTATGGCTACACCTTC.

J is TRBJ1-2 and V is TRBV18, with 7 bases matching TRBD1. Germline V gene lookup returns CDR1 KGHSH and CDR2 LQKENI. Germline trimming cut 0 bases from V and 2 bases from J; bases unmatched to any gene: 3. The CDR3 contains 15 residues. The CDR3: CASSPPTGSNYGYTF. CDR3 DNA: TGTGCCAGCTCACCACCGACAGGGTCGAACTATGGCTACACCTTC.

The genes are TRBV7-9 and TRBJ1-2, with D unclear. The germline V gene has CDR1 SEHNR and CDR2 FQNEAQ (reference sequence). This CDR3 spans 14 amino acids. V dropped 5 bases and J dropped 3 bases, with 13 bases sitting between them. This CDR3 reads CASSPHWADYGYTF. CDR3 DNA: TGTGCCAGCAGCCCCCATTGGGCAGACTATGGCTACACCTTC.

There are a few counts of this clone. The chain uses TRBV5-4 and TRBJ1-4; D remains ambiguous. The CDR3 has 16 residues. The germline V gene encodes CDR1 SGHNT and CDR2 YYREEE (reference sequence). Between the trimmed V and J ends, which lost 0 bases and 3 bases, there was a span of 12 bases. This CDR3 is CASSLAGGQANEKLFF. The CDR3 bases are TGTGCCAGCAGCTTGGCTGGTGGGCAGGCTAATGAAAAACTGTTTTTT. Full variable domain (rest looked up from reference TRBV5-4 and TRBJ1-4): ETGVTQSPTHLIKTRGQQVTLRCSSQSGHNTVSWYQQALGQGPQFIFQYYREEENGRGNFPPRFSGLQFPNYSSELNVNALELDDSALYLCASSLAGGQANEKLFFGSGTQLSVL.

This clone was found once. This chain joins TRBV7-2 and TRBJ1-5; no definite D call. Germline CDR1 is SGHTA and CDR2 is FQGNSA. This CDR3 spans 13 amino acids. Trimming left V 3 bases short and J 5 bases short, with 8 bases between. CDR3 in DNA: TGTGCCAGCAGCTTTAATGGGTATCAGCCCCAGCATTTT. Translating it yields CASSFNGYQPQHF.

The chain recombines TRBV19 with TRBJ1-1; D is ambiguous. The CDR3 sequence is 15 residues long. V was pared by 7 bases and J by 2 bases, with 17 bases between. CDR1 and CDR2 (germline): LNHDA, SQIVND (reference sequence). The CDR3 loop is CASTPRRAPNTEAFF. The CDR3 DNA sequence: TGTGCCAGTACCCCAAGACGGGCCCCAAACACTGAAGCTTTCTTT.

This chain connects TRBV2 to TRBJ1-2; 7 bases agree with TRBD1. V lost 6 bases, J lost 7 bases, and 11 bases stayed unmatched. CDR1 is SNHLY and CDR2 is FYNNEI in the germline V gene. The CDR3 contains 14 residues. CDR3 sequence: CASRTGIASSGYTF. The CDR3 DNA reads TGTGCCAGCAGGACAGGGATCGCAAGTTCTGGCTACACCTTC.

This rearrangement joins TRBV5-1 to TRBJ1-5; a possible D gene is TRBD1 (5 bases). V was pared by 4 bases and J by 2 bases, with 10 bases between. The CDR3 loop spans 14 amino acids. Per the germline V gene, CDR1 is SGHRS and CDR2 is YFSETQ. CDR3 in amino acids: CASSPGQGNQPQHF. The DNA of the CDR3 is TGCGCCAGCAGCCCCGGACAAGGCAATCAGCCCCAGCATTTT.

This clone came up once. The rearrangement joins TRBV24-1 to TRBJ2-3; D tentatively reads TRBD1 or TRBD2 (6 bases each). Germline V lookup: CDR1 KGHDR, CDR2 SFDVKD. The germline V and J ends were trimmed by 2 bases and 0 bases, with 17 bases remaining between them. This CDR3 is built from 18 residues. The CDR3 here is CATSDSGAGARSTDTQYF. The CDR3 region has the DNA TGTGCCACCAGTGATTCGGGGGCGGGCGCGCGTAGCACAGATACGCAGTATTTT.

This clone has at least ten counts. CDR3 protein: CASNRAVGALTQYF. The CDR3 region has the DNA TGTGCCAGCAACCGGGCCGTAGGGGCTCTGACCCAGTACTTC. The V call is TRBV7-8, the J call TRBJ2-5; D might be TRBD1 (5 bases). V lost 7 bases and J lost 7, with 19 bases in between. The CDR3 totals 14 residues. Germline V gene data show CDR1 as SGHVS and CDR2 as FQNEAQ.

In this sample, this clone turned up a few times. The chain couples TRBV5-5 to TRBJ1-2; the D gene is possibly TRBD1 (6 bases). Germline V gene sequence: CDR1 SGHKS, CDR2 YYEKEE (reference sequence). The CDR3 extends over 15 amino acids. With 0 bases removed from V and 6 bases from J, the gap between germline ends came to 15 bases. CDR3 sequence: CASSLAPQGYHGYTF. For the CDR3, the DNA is TGTGCCAGCAGCTTGGCCCCACAGGGTTATCATGGCTACACCTTC.

The chain's CDR3 is CASSSEGITEAFF. CDR3 coding DNA: TGCGCCAGCAGCTCAGAAGGAATCACTGAAGCTTTCTTT. The chain joins TRBV5-1 to TRBJ1-1, with D unclear. V was clipped by 3 bases and J by 4 bases, with 10 bases between them. CDR1 is SGHRS and CDR2 is YFSETQ in the germline V gene. There are 13 residues in the CDR3.

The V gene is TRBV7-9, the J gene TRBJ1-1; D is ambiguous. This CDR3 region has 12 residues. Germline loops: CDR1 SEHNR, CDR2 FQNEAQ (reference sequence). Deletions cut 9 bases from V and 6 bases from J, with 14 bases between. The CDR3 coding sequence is TGTGCCAGTCACGGTGGGAGAGCTGAAGCTTTCTTT. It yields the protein CASHGGRAEAFF.

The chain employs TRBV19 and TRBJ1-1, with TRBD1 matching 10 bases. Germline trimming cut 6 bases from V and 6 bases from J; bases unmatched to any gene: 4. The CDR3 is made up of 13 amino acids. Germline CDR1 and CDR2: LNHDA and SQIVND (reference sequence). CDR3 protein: CASSPGTGAEAFF. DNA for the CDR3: TGTGCCAGTAGCCCGGGGACAGGGGCTGAAGCTTTCTTT.

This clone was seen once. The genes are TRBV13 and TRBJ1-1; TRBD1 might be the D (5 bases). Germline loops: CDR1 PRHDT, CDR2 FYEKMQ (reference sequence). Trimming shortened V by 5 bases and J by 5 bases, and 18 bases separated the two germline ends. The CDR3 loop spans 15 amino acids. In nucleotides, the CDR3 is TGTGCCAGCAGCCCCGAGCAGGGCGGAATTACTGAAGCTTTCTTT. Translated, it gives CASSPEQGGITEAFF.

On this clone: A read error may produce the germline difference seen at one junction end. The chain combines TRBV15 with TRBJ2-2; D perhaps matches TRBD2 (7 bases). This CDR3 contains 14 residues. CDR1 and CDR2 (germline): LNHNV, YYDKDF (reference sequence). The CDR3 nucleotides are TGCGCCAGGGAGGGGGTGTTTGACACCGGGGAGCTGTTTTTT. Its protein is CAREGVFDTGELFF.

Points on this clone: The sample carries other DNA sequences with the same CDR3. In DNA, the CDR3 is TGCGCCAGCAGCCAAGACCGGACAGGGGGGAACGAGCAGTACTTC. Translated, it gives CASSQDRTGGNEQYF. This chain uses TRBV4-3 with TRBJ2-7, with 10 bases identical to TRBD1. Trimming at V came to 0 bases and at J to 5 bases, leaving 4 bases not matched to a gene. The CDR3 totals 15 residues. CDR1 and CDR2 (germline): LGHNA, YSLEER.

Here the CDR3 DNA reads TGTGCCAGCAGTGGGACCGCAGAAAATTCACCCCTCCACTTT. This gives the protein CASSGTAENSPLHF. V and J are TRBV7-6 and TRBJ1-6; a weak D match, TRBD1 (5 bases). The CDR3 contains 14 residues. Trimming took off 6 bases at V and 7 bases at J, with 13 bases between the two ends. Germline V lookup: CDR1 SGHVS, CDR2 FNYEAQ.

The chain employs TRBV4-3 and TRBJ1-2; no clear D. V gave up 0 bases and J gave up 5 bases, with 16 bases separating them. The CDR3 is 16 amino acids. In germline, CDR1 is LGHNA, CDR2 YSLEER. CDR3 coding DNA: TGCGCCAGCAGCCAAGACCCGGGCCTGGTGCTTTATGGCTACACCTTC. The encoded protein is CASSQDPGLVLYGYTF.

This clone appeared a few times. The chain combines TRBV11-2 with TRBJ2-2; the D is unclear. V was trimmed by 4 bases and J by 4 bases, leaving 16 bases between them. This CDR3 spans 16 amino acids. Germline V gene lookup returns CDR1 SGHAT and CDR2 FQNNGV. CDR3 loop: CASSSIGPPTTGELFF. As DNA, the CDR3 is TGTGCCAGCAGCTCTATCGGTCCCCCCACCACCGGGGAGCTGTTTTTT. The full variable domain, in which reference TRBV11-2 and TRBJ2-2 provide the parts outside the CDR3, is EAGVAQSPRYKIIEKRQSVAFWCNPISGHATLYWYQQILGQGPKLLIQFQNNGVVDDSQLPKDRFSAERLKGVDSTLKIQPAKLEDSAVYLCASSSIGPPTTGELFFGEGSRLTVL.

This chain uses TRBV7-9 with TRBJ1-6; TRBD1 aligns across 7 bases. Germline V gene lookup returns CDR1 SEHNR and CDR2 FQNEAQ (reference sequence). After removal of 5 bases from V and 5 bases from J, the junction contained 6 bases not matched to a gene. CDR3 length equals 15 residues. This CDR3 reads CASSQPGQHNSPLHF. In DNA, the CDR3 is TGTGCCAGCAGCCAACCGGGACAGCATAATTCACCCCTCCACTTT.

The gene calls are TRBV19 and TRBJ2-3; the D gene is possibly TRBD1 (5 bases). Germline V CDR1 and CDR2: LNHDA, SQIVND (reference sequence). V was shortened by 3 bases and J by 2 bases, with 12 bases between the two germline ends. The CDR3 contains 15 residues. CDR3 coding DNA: TGTGCCAGTAGTATTGGGGCTAGTTTCACAGATACGCAGTATTTT. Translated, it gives CASSIGASFTDTQYF.